One sample yielded the 6 T cell receptor beta chains listed below, sequenced in a study of T cell responses to AZD1222 COVID-19 vaccine. Here immunoSEQ multiplex PCR was the method, and the copy in TCRdb shows in-frame clones only, minus some. The data show 150,000 to 200,000 clones, 70% to 90% seen once. Source: peripheral blood, taken on day 0 of AZD1222 vaccination. Every receptor here comes from an adult in good health.

The rearrangement uses TRBV29-1 and TRBJ2-1; D possibly corresponds to TRBD2 (5 bases). V was pared by 3 bases and J by 4 bases, with 13 bases between. The CDR3 is 14 amino acids. Per the germline V gene, CDR1 is SQVTM and CDR2 is ANQGSEA. Here the CDR3 DNA reads TGCAGCGTTGACCTCGGGATGGGGTACAATGAGCAGTTCTTC. Its protein is CSVDLGMGYNEQFF.

CDR3 region: CAIGDRGRGAGNTIYF. The CDR3 DNA is TGTGCCATCGGGGACAGGGGGCGCGGTGCTGGAAACACCATATATTTT. J is TRBJ1-3 and V is TRBV10-3; 12 bases agree with TRBD1. With V trimmed by 8 bases and J by 2 bases, 7 bases remained unmatched. This CDR3 is 16 amino acids long. Germline CDR1 reads ENHRY; CDR2 reads SYGVKD.

The rearrangement links TRBV30 to TRBJ1-2, with 11 bases that match TRBD1. V gave up 3 bases and J gave up 4 bases; unmatched junction bases: 7. Germline loops: CDR1 GTSNPN, CDR2 SVGIG (reference sequence). The CDR3 has 15 amino acids. CDR3 protein: CAWRFRDRGVYGYTF. The CDR3 DNA follows: TGTGCCTGGAGGTTCCGGGACAGGGGGGTCTATGGCTACACCTTC.

The sample holds a few counts of this clone. The chain couples TRBV11-1 to TRBJ2-1, with 8 bases aligning to TRBD2. This CDR3 contains 14 residues. The J segment lost 9 bases and the V segment lost 4 bases, leaving 8 bases of the junction unmatched. The germline V gene encodes CDR1 SGHAT and CDR2 FQDESV (reference sequence). CDR3 sequence reads: CASSWGLGSVEQFF. The CDR3 bases are TGTGCCAGCAGCTGGGGACTAGGGTCGGTTGAGCAGTTCTTC.

The chain carries TRBV28 and TRBJ1-6; weak D call: TRBD1 (6 bases). V lost 1 base and J 11 bases, leaving 27 bases between the germline ends. The CDR3 contains 19 residues. Germline V gene data show CDR1 as MDHEN and CDR2 as SYDVKM. The CDR3 loop is CASSLSLVGDWGRRTPLHF. The DNA for the CDR3 is TGTGCCAGCAGTTTATCGCTCGTGGGGGATTGGGGGCGAAGGACACCCCTCCACTTT.

The chain links TRBV28 to TRBJ1-4; 7 bases match TRBD1. V gave up 6 bases and J gave up 3 bases; unmatched junction bases: 10. Germline lookup yields CDR1 MDHEN and CDR2 SYDVKM. The CDR3 has 16 amino acids. In nucleotides, the CDR3 is TGTGCCAGCAGCCGCGACGGGACAGCCCCTAATGAAAAACTGTTTTTT. Its translation is CASSRDGTAPNEKLFF. Using reference TRBV28 and TRBJ1-4 for the parts outside the CDR3, the full variable domain is DVKVTQSSRYLVKRTGEKVFLECVQDMDHENMFWYRQDPGLGLRLIYFSYDVKMKEKGDIPEGYSVSREKKERFSLILESASTNQTSMYLCASSRDGTAPNEKLFFGSGTQLSVL.